This T cell receptor beta chain was found in a study of blood T cell repertoires in COVID-19. Overall study context: The cDNA or gDNA used as material had been derived from T cells, B-cell-depleted T cells, or PBMCs.

Profiled with immunoSEQ multiplex PCR; TCRdb holds only in-frame clones, not every one. The sample has approximately 90,000 clones; approximately 88% are singletons. V lost 3 bases to trimming and J lost 3 bases, with 12 bases between them. The CDR3 has 15 amino acids. Germline CDR1 reads LNHNV; CDR2 reads YYDKDF (reference sequence). The chain combines TRBV15 with TRBJ2-1, with D tentatively TRBD2 (5 bases). Material for sequencing was peripheral blood. This sequence originates from a man aged 55 to 69 with acute or convalescent COVID-19. The CDR3 region has the DNA TGTGCCACCAGCAGTAGGGAGACCCTCTACAATGAGCAGTTCTTC. It encodes CATSSRETLYNEQFF.